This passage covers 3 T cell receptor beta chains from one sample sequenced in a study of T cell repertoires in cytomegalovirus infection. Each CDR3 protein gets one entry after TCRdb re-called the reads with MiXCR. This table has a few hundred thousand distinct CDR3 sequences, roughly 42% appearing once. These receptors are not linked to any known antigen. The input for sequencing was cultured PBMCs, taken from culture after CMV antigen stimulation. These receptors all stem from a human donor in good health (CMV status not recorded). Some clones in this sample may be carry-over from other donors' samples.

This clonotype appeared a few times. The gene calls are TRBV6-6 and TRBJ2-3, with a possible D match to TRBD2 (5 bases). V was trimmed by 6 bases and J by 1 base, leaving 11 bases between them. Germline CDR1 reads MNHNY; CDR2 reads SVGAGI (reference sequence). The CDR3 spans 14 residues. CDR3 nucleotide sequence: TGTGCCAGCAGGGCCATGCGGGGCACAGATACGCAGTATTTT. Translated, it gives CASRAMRGTDTQYF.

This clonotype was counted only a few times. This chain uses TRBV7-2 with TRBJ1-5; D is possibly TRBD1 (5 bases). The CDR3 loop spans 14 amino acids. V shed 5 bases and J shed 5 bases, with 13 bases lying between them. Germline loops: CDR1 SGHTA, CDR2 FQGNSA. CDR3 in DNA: TGTGCCAGCAGCCCCCTTGCGGGGGATCAGCCCCAGCATTTT. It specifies CASSPLAGDQPQHF.

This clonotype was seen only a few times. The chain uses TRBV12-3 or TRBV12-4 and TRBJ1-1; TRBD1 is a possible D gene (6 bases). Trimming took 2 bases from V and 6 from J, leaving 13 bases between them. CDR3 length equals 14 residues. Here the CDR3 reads CASSLKGKGAEAFF. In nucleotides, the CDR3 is TGTGCCAGCAGTTTAAAGGGGAAGGGGGCTGAAGCTTTCTTT.